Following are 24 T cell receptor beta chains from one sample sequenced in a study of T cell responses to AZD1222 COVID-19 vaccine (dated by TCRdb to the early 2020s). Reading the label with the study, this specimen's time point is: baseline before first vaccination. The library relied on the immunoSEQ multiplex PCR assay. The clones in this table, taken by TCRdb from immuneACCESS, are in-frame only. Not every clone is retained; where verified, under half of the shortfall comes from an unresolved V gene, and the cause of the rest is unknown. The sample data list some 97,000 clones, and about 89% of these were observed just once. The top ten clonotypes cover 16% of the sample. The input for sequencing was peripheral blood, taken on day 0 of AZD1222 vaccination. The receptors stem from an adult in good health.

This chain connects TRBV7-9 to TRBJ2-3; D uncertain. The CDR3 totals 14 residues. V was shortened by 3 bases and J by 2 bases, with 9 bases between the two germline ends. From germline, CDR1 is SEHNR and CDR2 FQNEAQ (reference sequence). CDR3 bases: TGTGCCAGCAGCTTGTTCGAGCACACAGATACGCAGTATTTT. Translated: CASSLFEHTDTQYF.

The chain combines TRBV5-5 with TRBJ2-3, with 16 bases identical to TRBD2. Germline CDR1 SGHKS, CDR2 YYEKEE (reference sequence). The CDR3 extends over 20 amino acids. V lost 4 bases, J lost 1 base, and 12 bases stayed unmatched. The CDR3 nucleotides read TGTGCCAGCAGCCCGGAGGGACTAGCGGGGGGGCAGTCTGGCACAGATACGCAGTATTTT. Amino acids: CASSPEGLAGGQSGTDTQYF.

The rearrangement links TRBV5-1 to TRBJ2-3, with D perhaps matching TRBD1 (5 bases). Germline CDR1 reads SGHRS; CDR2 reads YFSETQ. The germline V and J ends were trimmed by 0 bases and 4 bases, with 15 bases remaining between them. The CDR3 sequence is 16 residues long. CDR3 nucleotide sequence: TGCGCCAGCAGCTTGGATGCAGGGCTATCATCAGATACGCAGTATTTT. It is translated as CASSLDAGLSSDTQYF.

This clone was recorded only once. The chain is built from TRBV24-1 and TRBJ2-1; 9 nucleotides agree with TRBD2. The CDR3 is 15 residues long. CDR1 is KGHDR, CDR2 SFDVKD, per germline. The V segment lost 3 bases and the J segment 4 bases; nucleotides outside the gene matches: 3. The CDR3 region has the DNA TGTGCCACCAGTGATAGAGCGGGAGGATACAATGAGCAGTTCTTC. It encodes CATSDRAGGYNEQFF.

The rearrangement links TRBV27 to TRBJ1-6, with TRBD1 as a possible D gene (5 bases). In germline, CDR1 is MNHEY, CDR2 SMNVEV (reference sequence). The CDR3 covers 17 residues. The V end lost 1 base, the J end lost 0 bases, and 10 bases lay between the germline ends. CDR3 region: CASSLLAGSSYNSPLHF. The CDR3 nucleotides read TGTGCCAGCAGTTTATTAGCAGGGAGCTCCTATAATTCACCCCTCCACTTT.

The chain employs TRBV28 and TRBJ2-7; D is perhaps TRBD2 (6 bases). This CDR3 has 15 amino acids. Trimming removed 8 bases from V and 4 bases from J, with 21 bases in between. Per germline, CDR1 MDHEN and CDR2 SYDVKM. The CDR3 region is CASQREVLTRYEQYF. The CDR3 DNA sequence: TGTGCCAGCCAGAGGGAGGTCCTCACAAGATACGAGCAGTACTTC.

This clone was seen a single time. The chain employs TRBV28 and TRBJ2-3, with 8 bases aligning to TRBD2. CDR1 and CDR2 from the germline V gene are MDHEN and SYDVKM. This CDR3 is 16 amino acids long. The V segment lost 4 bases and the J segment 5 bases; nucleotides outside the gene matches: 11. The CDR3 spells CASSSSGLGRGDTQYF. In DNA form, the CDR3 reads TGTGCCAGCAGTTCCTCGGGACTAGGTAGGGGAGATACGCAGTATTTT.

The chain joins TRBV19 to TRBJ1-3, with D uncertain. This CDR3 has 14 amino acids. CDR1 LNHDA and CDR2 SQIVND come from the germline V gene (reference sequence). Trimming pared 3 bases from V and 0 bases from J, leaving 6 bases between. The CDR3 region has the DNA TGTGCCAGTAGTATCCAGGACTCTGGAAACACCATATATTTT. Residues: CASSIQDSGNTIYF.

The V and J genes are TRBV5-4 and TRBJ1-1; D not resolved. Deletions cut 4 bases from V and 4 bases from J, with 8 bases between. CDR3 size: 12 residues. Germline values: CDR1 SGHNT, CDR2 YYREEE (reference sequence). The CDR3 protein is CASSLGRTEAFF. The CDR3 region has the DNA TGTGCCAGCAGCCTTGGGCGCACTGAAGCTTTCTTT.

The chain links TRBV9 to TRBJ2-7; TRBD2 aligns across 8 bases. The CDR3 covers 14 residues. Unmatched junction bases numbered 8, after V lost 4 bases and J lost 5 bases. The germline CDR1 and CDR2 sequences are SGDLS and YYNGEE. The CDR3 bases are TGTGCCAGCAGCCCGTACGGGAGGGCCAACGAGCAGTACTTC. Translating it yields CASSPYGRANEQYF. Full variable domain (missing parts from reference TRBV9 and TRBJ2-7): DSGVTQTPKHLITATGQRVTLRCSPRSGDLSVYWYQQSLDQGLQFLIQYYNGEERAKGNILERFSAQQFPDLHSELNLSSLELGDSALYFCASSPYGRANEQYFGPGTRLTVT.

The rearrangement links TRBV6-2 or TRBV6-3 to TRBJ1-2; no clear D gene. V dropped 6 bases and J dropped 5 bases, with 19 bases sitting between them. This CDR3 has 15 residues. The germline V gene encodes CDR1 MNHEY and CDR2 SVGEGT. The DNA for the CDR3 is TGTGCCAGCAGCCACCCCTCGTGGGTCACGTATGGCTACACCTTC. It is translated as CASSHPSWVTYGYTF.

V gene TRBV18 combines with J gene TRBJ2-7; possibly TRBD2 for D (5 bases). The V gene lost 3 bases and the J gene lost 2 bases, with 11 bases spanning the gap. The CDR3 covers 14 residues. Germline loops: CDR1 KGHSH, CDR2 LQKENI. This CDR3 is CASSPGSQTYEQYF. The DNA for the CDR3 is TGTGCCAGCTCACCGGGGAGCCAGACCTACGAGCAGTACTTC.

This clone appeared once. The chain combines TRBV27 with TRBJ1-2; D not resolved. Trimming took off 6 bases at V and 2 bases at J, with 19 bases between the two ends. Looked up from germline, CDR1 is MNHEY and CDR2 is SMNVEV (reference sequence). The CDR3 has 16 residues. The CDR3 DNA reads TGTGCCAGCAGAGGCCTCGACACGGAAGAAAACTATGGCTACACCTTC. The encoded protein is CASRGLDTEENYGYTF.

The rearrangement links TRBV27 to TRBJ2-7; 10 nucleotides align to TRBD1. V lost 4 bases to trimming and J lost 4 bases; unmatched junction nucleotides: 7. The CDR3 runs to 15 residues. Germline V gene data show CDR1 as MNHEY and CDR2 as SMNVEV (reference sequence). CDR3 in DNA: TGTGCCAGCAGTTCACCGACAGGGGGCGTTTACGAGCAGTACTTC. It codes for CASSSPTGGVYEQYF.

CDR3 in amino acids: CASSLEEQGRGNQPQHF. The CDR3 coding sequence is TGTGCCAGCAGCTTAGAAGAACAGGGGCGGGGGAATCAGCCCCAGCATTTT. The chain is built from TRBV7-9 and TRBJ1-5; 7 bases are shared with TRBD1. Looked up from germline, CDR1 is SEHNR and CDR2 is FQNEAQ (reference sequence). The length of the CDR3 is 17 residues. V trimming: 1 base; J trimming: 4 bases; junction bases outside the gene matches: 10.

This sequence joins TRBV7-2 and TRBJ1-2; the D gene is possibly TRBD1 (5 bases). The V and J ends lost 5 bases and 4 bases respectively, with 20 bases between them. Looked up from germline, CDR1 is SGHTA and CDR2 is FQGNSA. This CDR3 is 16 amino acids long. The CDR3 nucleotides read TGTGCCAGCAGCCCCTCTCTGCGCCCGGGGGGCTATGGCTACACCTTC. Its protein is CASSPSLRPGGYGYTF.

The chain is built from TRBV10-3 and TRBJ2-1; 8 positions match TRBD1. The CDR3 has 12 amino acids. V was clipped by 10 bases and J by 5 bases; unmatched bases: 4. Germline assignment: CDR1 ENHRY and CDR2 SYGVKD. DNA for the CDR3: TGTGCCACCTCGGACAGGGACAATGAGCAGTTCTTC. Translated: CATSDRDNEQFF.

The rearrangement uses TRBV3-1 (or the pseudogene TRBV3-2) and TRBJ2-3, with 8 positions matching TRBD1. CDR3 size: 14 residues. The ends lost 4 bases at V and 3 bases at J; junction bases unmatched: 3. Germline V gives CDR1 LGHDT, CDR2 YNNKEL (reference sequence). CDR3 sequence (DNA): TGTGCCAGCAGCCTGGGACAGGCGACAGATACGCAGTATTTT. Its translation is CASSLGQATDTQYF.

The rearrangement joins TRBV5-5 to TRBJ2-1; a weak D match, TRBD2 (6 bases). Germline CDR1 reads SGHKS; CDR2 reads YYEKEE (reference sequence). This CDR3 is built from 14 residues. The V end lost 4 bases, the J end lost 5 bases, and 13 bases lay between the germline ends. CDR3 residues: CASSPGTLDNEQFF. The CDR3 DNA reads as TGTGCCAGCAGCCCGGGGACTTTGGACAATGAGCAGTTCTTC.

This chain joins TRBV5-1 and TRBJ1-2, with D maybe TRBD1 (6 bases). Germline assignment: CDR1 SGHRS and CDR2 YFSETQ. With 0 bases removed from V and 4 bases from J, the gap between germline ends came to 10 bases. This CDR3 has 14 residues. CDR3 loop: CASSLARDTYGYTF. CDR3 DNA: TGCGCCAGCAGCTTGGCCAGGGACACCTATGGCTACACCTTC.

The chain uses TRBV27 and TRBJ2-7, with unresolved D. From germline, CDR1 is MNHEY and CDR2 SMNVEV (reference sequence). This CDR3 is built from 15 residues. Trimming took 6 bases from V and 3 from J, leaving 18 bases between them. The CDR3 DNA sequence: TGTGCCAGCAGATACGCTTCCGGGCCTCTCTACGAGCAGTACTTC. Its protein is CASRYASGPLYEQYF.

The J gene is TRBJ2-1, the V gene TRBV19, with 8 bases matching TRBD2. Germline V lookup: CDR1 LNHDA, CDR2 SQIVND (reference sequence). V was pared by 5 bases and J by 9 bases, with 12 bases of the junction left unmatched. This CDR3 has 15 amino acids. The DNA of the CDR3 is TGTGCCAGTAGTGTTAGCGGGGTGATCCGGAGTGAGCAGTTCTTC. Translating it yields CASSVSGVIRSEQFF.

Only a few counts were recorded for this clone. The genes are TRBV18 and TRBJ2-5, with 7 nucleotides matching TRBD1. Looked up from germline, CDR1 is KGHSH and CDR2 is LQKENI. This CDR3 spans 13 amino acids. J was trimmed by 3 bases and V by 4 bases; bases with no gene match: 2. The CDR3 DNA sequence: TGTGCCAGCTCACTAGGGACAGAAGAGACCCAGTACTTC. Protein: CASSLGTEETQYF.

The CDR3 nucleotides are TGTGCCAGCAGCATTAGCGGGAGTTGGTACAATGAGCAGTTCTTC. Protein: CASSISGSWYNEQFF. The chain recombines TRBV11-2 with TRBJ2-1; 9 nucleotides line up with TRBD2. The CDR3 totals 15 residues. V trimming: 5 bases; J trimming: 4 bases; junction bases outside the gene matches: 6. Germline V gene data show CDR1 as SGHAT and CDR2 as FQNNGV.